The 4 T cell receptor beta chains below were found in one sample sequenced in a study of blood T cell repertoires in COVID-19 (dated by TCRdb to the early 2020s). The library came from the immunoSEQ multiplex PCR assay. TCRdb retrieved this table from immuneACCESS and kept in-frame rearrangements only. Not all clones are present; in checked studies, unresolved V genes account for under half, and no reason is known for the remainder. This sample holds around 62,000 clones; more than 75% were observed only once. Together, the top ten hold over 9% of the sample. Sequences were obtained from PBMCs or T cells enriched from blood (not recorded which). These receptors all stem from a woman in her forties who had recovered from COVID-19.

The chain joins TRBV5-4 to TRBJ1-1; TRBD1 matches at 8 bases. Germline V gives CDR1 SGHNT, CDR2 YYREEE (reference sequence). V trimming: 5 bases; J trimming: 6 bases; junction bases outside the gene matches: 6. CDR3 length equals 13 residues. CDR3 bases: TGTGCCAGCAGTCGTCCAGGGGGCGCTGAAGCTTTCTTT. It specifies CASSRPGGAEAFF.

J is TRBJ2-3 and V is TRBV7-9, with a tentative D call TRBD2 (5 bases). V dropped 6 bases and J dropped 2 bases, with 6 bases sitting between them. The CDR3 loop spans 12 amino acids. Germline values: CDR1 SEHNR, CDR2 FQNEAQ (reference sequence). The CDR3 coding sequence is TGTGCCAGCAGACTAGACACAGATACGCAGTATTTT. It yields the protein CASRLDTDTQYF.

CDR3 sequence reads: CASSLGTGISDGYTF. The DNA for the CDR3 is TGTGCCAGCAGCTTAGGGACAGGGATTTCGGATGGCTACACCTTC. The chain recombines TRBV7-9 with TRBJ1-2; 8 bases line up with TRBD1. V dropped 1 base and J dropped 6; count of bases not matched to a gene: 7. The CDR3 loop spans 15 amino acids. Germline assignment: CDR1 SEHNR and CDR2 FQNEAQ (reference sequence).

There are a few counts of this clone. The J gene is TRBJ2-1, the V gene TRBV19, with D tentatively TRBD1 (6 bases). Trimming cost V 6 bases and J 8 bases, with 20 bases left between them. Germline CDR1 LNHDA, CDR2 SQIVND (reference sequence). The CDR3 covers 15 residues. The CDR3, as DNA: TGTGCCAGTAGGGTGAAGGGGGACCCTAACCATGAGCAGTTCTTC. Translating it yields CASRVKGDPNHEQFF. Filled out from reference TRBV19 and TRBJ2-1, the complete variable domain reads DGGITQSPKYLFRKEGQNVTLSCEQNLNHDAMYWYRQDPGQGLRLIYYSQIVNDFQKGDIAEGYSVSREKKESFPLTVTSAQKNPTAFYLCASRVKGDPNHEQFFGPGTRLTVL.